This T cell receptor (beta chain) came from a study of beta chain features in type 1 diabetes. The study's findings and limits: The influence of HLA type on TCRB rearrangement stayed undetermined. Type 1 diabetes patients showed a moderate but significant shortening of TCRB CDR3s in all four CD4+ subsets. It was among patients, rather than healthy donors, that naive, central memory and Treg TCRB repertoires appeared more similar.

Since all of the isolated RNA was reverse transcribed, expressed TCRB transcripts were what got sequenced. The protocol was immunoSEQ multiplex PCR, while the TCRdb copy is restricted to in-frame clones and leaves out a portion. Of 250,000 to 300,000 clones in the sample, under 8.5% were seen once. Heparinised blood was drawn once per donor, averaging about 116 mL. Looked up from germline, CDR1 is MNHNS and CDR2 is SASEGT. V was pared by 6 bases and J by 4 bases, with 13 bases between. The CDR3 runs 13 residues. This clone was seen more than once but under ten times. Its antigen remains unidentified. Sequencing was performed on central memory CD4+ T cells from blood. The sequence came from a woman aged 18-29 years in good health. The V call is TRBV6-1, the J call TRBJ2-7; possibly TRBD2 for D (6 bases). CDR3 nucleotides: TGTGCCAGCAGGCTAGCGACGCAATACGAGCAGTACGTC. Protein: CASRLATQYEQYV.